What follows is one T cell receptor (beta chain) and its context. The target antigen is unknown. The data stem from a study of CD8+CD57+ T cells in acquired aplastic anemia. Study as a whole: The average for DNA from sorted CD4+ and CD8+ cells was roughly 3 ug.

For sequencing, patients were chosen who had shown expansion of CD8+CD57+ cells by flow cytometry. Researchers used genomic DNA as the template to profile TCR beta VDJ and CDR3. TCRdb redid the calling of the reads with MiXCR, one entry per CDR3 protein. Among about 200,000 distinct CDR3 sequences, under 55% were seen once, and the ten largest hold roughly 21%. V lost 1 base to trimming and J lost 4 bases; unmatched junction nucleotides: 3. CDR3 length: 14 amino acids. In germline, CDR1 is ENHRY, CDR2 SYGVKD. Findings and caveats of the study: Patients and controls shared 25 to 30 CD8+ CDR3 sequences, which appeared highly expressed in patients and within their immunodominant clones.

Sequences were obtained from sorted CD4+, CD8+, or CD8+CD57+ T cells (not recorded which) from PBMCs. This clonotype originated in a human donor with aplastic anemia. The V gene is TRBV10-3, the J gene TRBJ1-1; TRBD1 agrees at 7 bases. The CDR3 DNA reads as TGTGCCATCAGTGAGTTTCAGGGGGGCACTGAAGCTTTCTTT. Translating it yields CAISEFQGGTEAFF.